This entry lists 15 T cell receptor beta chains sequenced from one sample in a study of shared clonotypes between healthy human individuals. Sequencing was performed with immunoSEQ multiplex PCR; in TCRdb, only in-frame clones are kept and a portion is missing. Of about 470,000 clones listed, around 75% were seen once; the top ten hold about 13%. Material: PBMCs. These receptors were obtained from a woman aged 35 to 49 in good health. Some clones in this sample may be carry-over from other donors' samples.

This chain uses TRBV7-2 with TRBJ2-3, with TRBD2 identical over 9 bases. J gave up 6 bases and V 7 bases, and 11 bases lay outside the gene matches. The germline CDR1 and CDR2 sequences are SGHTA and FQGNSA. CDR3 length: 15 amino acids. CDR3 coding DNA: TGTGCCAGCACCTCCCCCTTAGCGGGAGTTGATACGCAGTATTTT. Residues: CASTSPLAGVDTQYF.

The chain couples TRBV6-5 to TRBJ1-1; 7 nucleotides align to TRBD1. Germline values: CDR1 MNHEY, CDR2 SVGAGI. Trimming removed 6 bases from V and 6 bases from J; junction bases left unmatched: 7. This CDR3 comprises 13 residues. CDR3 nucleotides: TGTGCCAGCAGCCGGACAGGCCCAGCTGAAGCTTTCTTT. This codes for CASSRTGPAEAFF.

The CDR3 loop is CASSLEFGEGTGELFF. CDR3 sequence (DNA): TGTGCCAGCAGCTTAGAGTTCGGGGAAGGCACCGGGGAGCTGTTTTTT. The V and J genes are TRBV7-8 and TRBJ2-2; D possibly corresponds to TRBD2 (5 bases). The CDR3 spans 16 residues. Trimming left V 1 base short and J 4 bases short, with 13 bases between. Germline lookup yields CDR1 SGHVS and CDR2 FQNEAQ.

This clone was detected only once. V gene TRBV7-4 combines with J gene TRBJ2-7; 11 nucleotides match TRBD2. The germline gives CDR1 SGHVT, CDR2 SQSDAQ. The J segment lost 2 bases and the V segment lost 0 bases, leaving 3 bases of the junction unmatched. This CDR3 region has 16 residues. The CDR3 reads CASSLAGLADAYEQYF. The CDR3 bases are TGTGCCAGCAGCTTAGCGGGACTAGCGGATGCCTACGAGCAGTACTTC.

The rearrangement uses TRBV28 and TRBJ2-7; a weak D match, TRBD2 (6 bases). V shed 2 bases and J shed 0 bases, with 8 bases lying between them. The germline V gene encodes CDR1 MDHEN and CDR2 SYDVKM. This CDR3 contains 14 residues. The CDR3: CASSLGGFSYEQYF. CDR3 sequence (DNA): TGTGCCAGCAGTTTAGGGGGGTTCTCCTACGAGCAGTACTTC. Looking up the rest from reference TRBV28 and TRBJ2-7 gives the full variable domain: DVKVTQSSRYLVKRTGEKVFLECVQDMDHENMFWYRQDPGLGLRLIYFSYDVKMKEKGDIPEGYSVSREKKERFSLILESASTNQTSMYLCASSLGGFSYEQYFGPGTRLTVT.

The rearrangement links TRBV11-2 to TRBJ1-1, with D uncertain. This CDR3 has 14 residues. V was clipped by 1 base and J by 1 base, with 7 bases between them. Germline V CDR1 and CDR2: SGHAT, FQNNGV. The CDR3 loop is CASSLVRRNTEAFF. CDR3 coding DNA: TGTGCCAGCAGCTTAGTCAGGAGGAACACTGAAGCTTTCTTT.

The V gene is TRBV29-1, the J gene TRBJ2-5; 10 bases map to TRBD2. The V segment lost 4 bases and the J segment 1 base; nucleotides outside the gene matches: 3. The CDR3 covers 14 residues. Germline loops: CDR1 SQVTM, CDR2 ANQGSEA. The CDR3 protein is CSVALAGVQETQYF. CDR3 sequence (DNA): TGCAGCGTTGCTCTAGCGGGAGTCCAAGAGACCCAGTACTTC.

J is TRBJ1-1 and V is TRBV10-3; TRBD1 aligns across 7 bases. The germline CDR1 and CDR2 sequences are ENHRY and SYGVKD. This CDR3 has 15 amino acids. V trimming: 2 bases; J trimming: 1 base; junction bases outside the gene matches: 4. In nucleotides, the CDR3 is TGTGCCATCAGTGAGCAGGGACAGACGAACACTGAAGCTTTCTTT. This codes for CAISEQGQTNTEAFF.

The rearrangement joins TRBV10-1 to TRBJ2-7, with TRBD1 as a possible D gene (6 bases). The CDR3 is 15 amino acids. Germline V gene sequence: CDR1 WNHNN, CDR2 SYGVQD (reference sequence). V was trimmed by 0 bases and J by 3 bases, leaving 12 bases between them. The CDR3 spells CASSESTGSFYEQYF. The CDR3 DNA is TGCGCCAGCAGTGAGTCGACAGGCTCCTTCTACGAGCAGTACTTC.

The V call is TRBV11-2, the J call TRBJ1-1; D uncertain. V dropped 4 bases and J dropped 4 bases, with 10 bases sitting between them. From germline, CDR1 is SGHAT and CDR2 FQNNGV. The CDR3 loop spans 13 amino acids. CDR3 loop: CASSSSGFTEAFF. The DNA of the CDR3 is TGTGCCAGCAGCTCCAGTGGATTCACTGAAGCTTTCTTT.

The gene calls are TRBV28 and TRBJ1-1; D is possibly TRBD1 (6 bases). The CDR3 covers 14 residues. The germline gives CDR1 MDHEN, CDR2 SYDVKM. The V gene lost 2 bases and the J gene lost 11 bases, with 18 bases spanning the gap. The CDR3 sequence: CASSLNDRWLGAFF. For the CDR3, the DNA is TGTGCCAGCAGTTTAAATGACAGGTGGCTTGGTGCTTTCTTT.

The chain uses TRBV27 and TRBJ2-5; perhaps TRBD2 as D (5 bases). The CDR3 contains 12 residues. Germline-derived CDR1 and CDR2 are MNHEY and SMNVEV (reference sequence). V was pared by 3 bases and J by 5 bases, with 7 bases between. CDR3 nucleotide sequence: TGTGCCAGCAGTTTTAGAGGGGAGACCCAGTACTTC. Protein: CASSFRGETQYF.

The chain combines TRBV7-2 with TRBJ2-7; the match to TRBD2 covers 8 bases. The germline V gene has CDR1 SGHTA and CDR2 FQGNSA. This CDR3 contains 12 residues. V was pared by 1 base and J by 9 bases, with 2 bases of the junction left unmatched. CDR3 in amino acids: CASSLVAGGQYF. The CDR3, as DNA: TGTGCCAGCAGCTTAGTTGCGGGAGGGCAGTACTTC.

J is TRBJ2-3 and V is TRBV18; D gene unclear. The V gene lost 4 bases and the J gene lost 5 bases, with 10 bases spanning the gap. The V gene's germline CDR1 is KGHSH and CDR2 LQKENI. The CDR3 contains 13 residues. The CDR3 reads CASSLENRDTQYF. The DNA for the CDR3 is TGTGCCAGCTCACTAGAGAATCGAGATACGCAGTATTTT.

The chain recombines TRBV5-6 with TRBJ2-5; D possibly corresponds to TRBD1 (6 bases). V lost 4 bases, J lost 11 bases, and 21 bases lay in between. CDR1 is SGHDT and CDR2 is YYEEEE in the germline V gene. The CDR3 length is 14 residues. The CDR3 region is CASSPVGQGREQYF. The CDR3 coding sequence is TGTGCCAGCAGCCCGGTGGGACAAGGGCGTGAGCAGTACTTC.